This record looks at one T cell receptor beta chain sequence and its context. Deletions cut 6 bases from V and 0 bases from J, with 9 bases between. The CDR3 runs to 14 residues. Germline-derived CDR1 and CDR2 are MNHEY and SMNVEV (reference sequence). Sequencing used immunoSEQ multiplex PCR; TCRdb keeps in-frame clones, though not all of them. The table lists 150,000 to 200,000 clones, roughly 80% of them singletons. This record belongs to a study of blood T cell repertoires in COVID-19. The overall study: PBMCs, B-cell-depleted T cells, or T cells were the source of the cDNA or gDNA that made up the material.

The cohort comprised adults aged roughly 18 to 90 years residing in some 24 US areas. Cohorts were assigned according to the clinical history that participants reported. A COVID-19 case was met by exposed participants within 2 weeks before study entry. The material sequenced was PBMCs or T cells enriched from blood (not recorded which). This chain uses TRBV27 with TRBJ1-5, with D possibly matching TRBD1 (5 bases). The TCR comes from a man aged 55 to 70 who had been exposed to COVID-19. Written as DNA, the CDR3 is TGTGCCAGCAGCGACAGTAATAGCAATCAGCCCCAGCATTTT. Amino acid sequence: CASSDSNSNQPQHF.